This entry describes one T cell receptor (beta chain). The data were taken from a study of cytomegalovirus exposure and HLA in healthy donors. CDR3 size: 14 residues. Trimming left V 3 bases short and J 6 bases short, with 13 bases between. The germline gives CDR1 KGHSH, CDR2 LQKENI. The data were produced by immunoSEQ multiplex PCR, yet TCRdb's version contains in-frame clones alone and is incomplete. The data hold about 180,000 clones, with around nine tenths observed a single time. The source material was PBMCs. V usage is TRBV18 and J usage is TRBJ2-3; D call uncertain. The receptor's source is a young man in good health and CMV-seropositive. CDR3 amino acids: CASSPSAEEDTQYF. In nucleotides, the CDR3 is TGTGCCAGCTCACCCTCGGCTGAGGAGGATACGCAGTATTTT.